This T cell receptor beta chain was sequenced for a study of PD-L1 blockade in urothelial cancer. Profiling relied on immunoSEQ multiplex PCR, and the TCRdb table lists in-frame clones only, not all of them. The sample holds under 95,000 clones, 65% to 85% seen once. Trimming stripped 3 bases from V and 8 bases from J, with 11 bases between. CDR1 and CDR2 from the germline V gene are MDHEN and SYDVKM. The CDR3 contains 12 residues. The time point here: pretreatment peripheral blood. Locally advanced or metastatic urothelial carcinoma affected the patients. Sequenced material: PBMCs, taken around atezolizumab (anti-PD-L1) treatment. This TCR was recovered from a man aged 55 to 70 with urothelial cancer. V gene TRBV28 combines with J gene TRBJ2-7, with D tentatively TRBD2 (5 bases). This CDR3 is CASSFQEVKQYF. The DNA of the CDR3 is TGTGCCAGCAGTTTTCAGGAGGTGAAGCAGTACTTC. The whole variable domain, filled in from reference TRBV28 and TRBJ2-7, reads DVKVTQSSRYLVKRTGEKVFLECVQDMDHENMFWYRQDPGLGLRLIYFSYDVKMKEKGDIPEGYSVSREKKERFSLILESASTNQTSMYLCASSFQEVKQYFGPGTRLTVT.